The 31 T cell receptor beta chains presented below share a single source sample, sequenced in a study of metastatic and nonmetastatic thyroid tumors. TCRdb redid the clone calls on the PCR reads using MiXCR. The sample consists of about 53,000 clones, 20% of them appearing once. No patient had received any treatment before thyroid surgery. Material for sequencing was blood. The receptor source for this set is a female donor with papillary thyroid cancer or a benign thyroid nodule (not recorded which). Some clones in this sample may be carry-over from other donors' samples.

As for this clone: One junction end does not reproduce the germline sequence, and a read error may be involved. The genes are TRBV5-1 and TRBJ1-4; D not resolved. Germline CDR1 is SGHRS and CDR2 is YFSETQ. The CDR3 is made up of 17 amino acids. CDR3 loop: CSSSFPTSGGTNEKPFF. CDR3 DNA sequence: TGCTCCAGCAGCTTTCCGACTAGCGGCGGTACCAATGAAAAACCGTTTTTT.

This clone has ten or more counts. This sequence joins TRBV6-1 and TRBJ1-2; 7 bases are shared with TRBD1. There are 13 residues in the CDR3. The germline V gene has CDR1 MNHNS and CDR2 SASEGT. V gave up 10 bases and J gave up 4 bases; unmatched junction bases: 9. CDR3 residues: CATRTGDGYGYTF. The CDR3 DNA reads TGTGCCACCAGAACAGGGGACGGCTATGGCTACACCTTC.

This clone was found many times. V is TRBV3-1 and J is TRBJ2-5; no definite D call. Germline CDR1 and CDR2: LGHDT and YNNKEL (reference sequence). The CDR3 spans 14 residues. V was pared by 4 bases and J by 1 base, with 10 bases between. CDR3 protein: CASSLTGSQETQYF. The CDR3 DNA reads TGTGCCAGCAGCCTTACCGGGTCCCAAGAGACCCAGTACTTC.

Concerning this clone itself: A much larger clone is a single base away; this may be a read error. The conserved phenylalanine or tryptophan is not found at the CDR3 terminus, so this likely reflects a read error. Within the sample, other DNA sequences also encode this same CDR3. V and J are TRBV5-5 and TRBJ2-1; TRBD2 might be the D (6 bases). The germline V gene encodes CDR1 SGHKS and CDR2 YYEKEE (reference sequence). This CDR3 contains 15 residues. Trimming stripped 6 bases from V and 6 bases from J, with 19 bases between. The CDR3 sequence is CASTSRGSQGNEQFL. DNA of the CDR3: TGTGCCAGCACCTCGCGGGGCTCACAAGGCAATGAGCAGTTCCTC.

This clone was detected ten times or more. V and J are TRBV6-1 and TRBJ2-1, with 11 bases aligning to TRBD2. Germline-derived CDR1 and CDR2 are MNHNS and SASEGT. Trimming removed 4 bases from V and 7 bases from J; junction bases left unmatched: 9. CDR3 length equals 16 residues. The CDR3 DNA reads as TGTGCCAGCAGTGTTATAGCGGGAGGGCCGCGTAATGAGCAGTTCTTC. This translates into CASSVIAGGPRNEQFF.

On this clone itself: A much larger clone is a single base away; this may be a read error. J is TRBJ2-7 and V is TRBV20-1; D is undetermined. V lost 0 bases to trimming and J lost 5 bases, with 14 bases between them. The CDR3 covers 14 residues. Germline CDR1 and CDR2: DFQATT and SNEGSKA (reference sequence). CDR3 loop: CSAREGECSHEQYF. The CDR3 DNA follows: TGCAGTGCTAGAGAAGGAGAGTGTTCCCACGAGCAGTACTTC.

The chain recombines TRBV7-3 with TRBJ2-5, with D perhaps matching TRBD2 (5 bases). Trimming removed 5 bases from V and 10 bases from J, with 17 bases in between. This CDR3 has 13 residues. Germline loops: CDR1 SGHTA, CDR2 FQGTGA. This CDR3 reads CASSHSKEEDQYF. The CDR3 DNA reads TGTGCCAGCAGCCACTCGAAAGAGGAGGACCAGTACTTC.

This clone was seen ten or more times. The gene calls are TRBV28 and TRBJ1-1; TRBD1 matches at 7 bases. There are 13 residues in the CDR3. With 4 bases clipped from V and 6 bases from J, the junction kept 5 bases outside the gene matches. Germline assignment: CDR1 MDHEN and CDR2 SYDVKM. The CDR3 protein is CASSWGQLAEAFF. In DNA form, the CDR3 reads TGTGCCAGCAGTTGGGGACAGCTGGCTGAAGCTTTCTTT.

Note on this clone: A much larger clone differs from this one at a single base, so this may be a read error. CDR3 sequence (DNA): TGTGCCAGCAGTCAATCCGGGACTAGCGTCCTGTATTTT. It yields the protein CASSQSGTSVLYF. The gene calls are TRBV9 and TRBJ2-3; 10 bases align to TRBD2. This CDR3 spans 13 amino acids. CDR1 is SGDLS and CDR2 is YYNGEE in the germline V gene. V was pared by 5 bases and J by 14 bases, with 11 bases of the junction left unmatched.

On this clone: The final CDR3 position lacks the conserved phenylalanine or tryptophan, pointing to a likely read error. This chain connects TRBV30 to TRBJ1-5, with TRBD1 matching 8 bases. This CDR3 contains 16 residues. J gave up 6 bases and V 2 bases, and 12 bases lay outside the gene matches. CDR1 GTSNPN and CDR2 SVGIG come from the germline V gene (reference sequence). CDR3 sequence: CAWSTKGRQGIQPQHV. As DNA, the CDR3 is TGTGCCTGGAGTACCAAGGGCCGACAGGGGATTCAGCCCCAGCATGTT.

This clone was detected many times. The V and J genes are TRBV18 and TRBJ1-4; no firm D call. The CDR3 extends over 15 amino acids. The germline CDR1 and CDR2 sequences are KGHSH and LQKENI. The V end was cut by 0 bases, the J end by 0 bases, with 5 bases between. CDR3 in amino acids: CASSPPQTTNEKLFF. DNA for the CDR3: TGTGCCAGCTCACCACCGCAGACAACTAATGAAAAACTGTTTTTT. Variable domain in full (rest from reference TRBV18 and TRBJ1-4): NAGVMQNPRHLVRRRGQEARLRCSPMKGHSHVYWYRQLPEEGLKFMVYLQKENIIDESGMPKERFSAEFPKEGPSILRIQQVVRGDSAAYFCASSPPQTTNEKLFFGSGTQLSVL.

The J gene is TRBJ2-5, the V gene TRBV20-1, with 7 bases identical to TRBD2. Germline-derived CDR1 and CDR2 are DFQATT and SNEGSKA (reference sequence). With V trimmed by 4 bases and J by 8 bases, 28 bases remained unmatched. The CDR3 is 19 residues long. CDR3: CSAKSSLTSALVPVDTQYF. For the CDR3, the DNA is TGCAGTGCTAAATCGTCCCTCACTAGCGCTCTGGTGCCAGTGGATACCCAGTACTTC.

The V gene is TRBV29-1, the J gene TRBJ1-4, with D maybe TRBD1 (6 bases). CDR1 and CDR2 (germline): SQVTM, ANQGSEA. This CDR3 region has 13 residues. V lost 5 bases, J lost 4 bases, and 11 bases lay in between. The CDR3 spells CSVTTGGNEKLFF. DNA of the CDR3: TGCAGCGTTACGACAGGCGGTAATGAAAAACTGTTTTTT.

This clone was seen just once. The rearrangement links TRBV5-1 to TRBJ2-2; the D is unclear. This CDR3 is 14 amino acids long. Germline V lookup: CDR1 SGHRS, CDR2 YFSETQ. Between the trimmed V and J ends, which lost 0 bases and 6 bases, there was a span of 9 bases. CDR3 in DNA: TGCGCCAGCAGCTTGGTGTCGATGTCCGGGGAGCTGTTTTTT. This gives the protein CASSLVSMSGELFF.

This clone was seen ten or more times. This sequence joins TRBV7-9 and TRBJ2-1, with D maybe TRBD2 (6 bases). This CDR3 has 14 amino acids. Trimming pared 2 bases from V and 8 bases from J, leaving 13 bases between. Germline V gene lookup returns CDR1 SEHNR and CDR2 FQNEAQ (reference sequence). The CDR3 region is CASSLPGLAHEQFF. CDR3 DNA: TGTGCCAGCAGCTTACCGGGCCTAGCGCATGAGCAGTTCTTC.

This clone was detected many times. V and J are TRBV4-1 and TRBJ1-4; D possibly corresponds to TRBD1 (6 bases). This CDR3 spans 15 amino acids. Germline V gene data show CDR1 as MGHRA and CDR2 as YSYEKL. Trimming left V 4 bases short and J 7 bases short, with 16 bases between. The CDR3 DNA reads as TGCGCCAGCAGCCTTACAGGGTATGGTACTGAAAAACTGTTTTTT. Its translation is CASSLTGYGTEKLFF.

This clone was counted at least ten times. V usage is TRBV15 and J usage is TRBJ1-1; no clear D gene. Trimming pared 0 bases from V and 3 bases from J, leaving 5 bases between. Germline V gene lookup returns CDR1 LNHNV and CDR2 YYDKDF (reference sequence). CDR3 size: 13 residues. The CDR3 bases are TGTGCCACCAGCAGAGACAGACACACTGAAGCTTTCTTT. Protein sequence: CATSRDRHTEAFF.

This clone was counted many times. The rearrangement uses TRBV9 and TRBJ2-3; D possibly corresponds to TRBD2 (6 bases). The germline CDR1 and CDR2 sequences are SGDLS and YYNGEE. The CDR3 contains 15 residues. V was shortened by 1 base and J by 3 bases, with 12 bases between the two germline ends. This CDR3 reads CASSVSSGDTDTQYF. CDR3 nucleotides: TGTGCCAGCAGCGTATCTTCGGGAGATACAGATACGCAGTATTTT.

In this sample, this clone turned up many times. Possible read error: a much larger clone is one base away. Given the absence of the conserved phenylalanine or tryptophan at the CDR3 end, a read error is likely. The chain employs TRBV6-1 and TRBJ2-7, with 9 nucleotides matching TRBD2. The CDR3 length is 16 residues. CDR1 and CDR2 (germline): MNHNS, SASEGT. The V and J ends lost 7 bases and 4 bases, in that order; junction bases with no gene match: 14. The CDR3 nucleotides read TGTGCCAGCAACGGGCGGGAGGGCCCACTAGGATACGAGCAGTACCTC. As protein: CASNGREGPLGYEQYL.

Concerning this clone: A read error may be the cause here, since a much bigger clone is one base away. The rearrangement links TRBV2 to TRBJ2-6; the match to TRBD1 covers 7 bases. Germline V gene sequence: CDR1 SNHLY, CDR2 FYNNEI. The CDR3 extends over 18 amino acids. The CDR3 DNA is TGTGCCCAGACTATGGGGCAGGGGGTCAGCTCTGGGGCCAACTTCCTGACTTTC. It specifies CAQTMGQGVSSGANFLTF.

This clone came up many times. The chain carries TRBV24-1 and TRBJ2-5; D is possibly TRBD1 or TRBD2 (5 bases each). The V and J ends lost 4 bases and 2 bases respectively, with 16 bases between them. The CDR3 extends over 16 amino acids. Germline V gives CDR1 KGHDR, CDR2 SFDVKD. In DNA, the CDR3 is TGTGCCACCAGTGACCTCGGACGAGGGGAACAAGAGACCCAGTACTTC. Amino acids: CATSDLGRGEQETQYF.

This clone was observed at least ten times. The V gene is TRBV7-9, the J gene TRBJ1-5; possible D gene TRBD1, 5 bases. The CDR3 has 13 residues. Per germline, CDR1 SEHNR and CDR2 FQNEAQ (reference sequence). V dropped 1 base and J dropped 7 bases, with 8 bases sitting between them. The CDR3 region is CASSLGAGQPQHF. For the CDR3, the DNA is TGTGCCAGCAGCTTAGGGGCAGGGCAGCCCCAGCATTTT.

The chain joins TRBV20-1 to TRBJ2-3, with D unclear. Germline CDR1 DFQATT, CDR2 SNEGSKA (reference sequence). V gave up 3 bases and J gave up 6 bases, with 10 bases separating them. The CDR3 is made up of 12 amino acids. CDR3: CSASVVTDTQYF. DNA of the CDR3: TGCAGTGCTAGCGTCGTCACGGATACGCAGTATTTT.

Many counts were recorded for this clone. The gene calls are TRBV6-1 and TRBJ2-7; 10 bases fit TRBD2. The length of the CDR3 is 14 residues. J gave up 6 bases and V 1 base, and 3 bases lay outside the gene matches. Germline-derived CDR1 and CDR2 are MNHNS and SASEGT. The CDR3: CASSEGLAGAEQYF. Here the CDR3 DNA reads TGTGCCAGCAGTGAAGGGCTAGCGGGAGCCGAGCAGTACTTC.

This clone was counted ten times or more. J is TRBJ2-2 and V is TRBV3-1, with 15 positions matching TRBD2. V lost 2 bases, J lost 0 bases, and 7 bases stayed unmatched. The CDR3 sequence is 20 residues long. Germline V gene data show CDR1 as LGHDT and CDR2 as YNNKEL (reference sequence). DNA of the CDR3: TGTGCCAGCAGCCAACGGCGGACTAGCGGGAGGGGAGCGAACACCGGGGAGCTGTTTTTT. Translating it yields CASSQRRTSGRGANTGELFF.

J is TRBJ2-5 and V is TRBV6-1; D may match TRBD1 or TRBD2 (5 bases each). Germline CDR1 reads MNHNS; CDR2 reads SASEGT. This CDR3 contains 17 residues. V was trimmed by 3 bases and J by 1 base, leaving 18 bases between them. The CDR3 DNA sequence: TGTGCCAGCAGTGAGCCCCTCTGGGACGGGACCCAAGAGACCCAGTACTTC. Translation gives CASSEPLWDGTQETQYF.

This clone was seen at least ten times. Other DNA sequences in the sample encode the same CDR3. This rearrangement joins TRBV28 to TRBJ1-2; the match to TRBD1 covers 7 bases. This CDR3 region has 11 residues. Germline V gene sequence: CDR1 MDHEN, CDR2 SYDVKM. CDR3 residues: CVSTGAYGYTF. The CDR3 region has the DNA TGTGTCAGTACAGGGGCGTATGGCTACACCTTC.

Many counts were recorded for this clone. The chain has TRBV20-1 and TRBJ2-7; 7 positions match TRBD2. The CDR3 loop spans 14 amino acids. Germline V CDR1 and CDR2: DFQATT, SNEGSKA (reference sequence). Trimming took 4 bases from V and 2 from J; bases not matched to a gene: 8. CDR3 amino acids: CSATKSGGTYEQYF. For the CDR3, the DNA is TGCAGTGCTACGAAGTCGGGGGGAACCTACGAGCAGTACTTC.

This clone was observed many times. CDR3 nucleotide sequence: TGCGCCAGCAGCCAGGGACTAGCGGAGCAGTATTTT. Protein: CASSQGLAEQYF. This chain uses TRBV4-1 with TRBJ2-3; 11 bases align to TRBD2. The CDR3 is 12 residues long. V was pared by 3 bases and J by 11 bases, with 1 base of the junction left unmatched. CDR1 is MGHRA, CDR2 YSYEKL, per germline.

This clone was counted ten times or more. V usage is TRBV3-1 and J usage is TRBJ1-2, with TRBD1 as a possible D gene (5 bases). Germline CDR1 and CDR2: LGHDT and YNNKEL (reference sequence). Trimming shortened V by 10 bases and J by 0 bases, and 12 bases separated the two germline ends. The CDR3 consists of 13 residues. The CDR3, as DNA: TGTGCCATTTTGGACACAACTAACTATGGCTACACCTTC. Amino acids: CAILDTTNYGYTF.

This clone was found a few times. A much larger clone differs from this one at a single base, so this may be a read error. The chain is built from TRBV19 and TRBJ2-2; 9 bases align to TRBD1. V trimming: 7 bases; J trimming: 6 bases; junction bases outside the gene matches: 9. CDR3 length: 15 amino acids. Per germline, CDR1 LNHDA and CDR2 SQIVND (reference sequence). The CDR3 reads CASTPGQGCAGELFF. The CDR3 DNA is TGTGCCAGTACCCCCGGACAGGGGTGCGCCGGGGAGCTGTTTTTT.